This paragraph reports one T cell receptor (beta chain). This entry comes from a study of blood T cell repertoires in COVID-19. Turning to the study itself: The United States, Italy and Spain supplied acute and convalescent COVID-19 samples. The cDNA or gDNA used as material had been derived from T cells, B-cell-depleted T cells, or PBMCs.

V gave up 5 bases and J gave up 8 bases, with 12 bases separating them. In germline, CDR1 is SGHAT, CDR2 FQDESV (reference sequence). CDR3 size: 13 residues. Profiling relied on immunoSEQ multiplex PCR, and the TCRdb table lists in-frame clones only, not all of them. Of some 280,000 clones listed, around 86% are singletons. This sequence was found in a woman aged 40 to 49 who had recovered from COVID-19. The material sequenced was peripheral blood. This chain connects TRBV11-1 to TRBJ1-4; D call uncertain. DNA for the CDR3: TGTGCCAGCAGCCAACCGACCGGGGAAAAACTGTTTTTT. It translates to CASSQPTGEKLFF.